Listed below are T cell receptor beta chains from one sample, sequenced in a study of Ad26.COV2.S vaccination and SARS-CoV-2 variants. Generated by immunoSEQ multiplex PCR, the TCRdb table keeps only in-frame clones and is missing some. The profile shows about 400,000 clones, approximately 91% of them singletons. The specimen comprised peripheral blood, sampled in a trial of Ad26.COV2.S vaccine versus placebo. The receptors here all came from a person between 18 and 60 years old who received the Ad26.COV2.S COVID-19 vaccine or a placebo. Both conserved end residues are part of each CDR3. A D gene is named only where the DNA matches it firmly. For some rows the clone size is stated as once, few or many, or as a class when expanded; others skip it.

j_call	d_call	v_call	clone_size	cdr3_nt	cdr3_aa
TRBJ1-5	-	TRBV12-5	-	TGTGCTAGTGGTTTGGCGCAGCCTTACAATCAGCCCCAGCATTTT	CASGLAQPYNQPQHF
TRBJ2-2	-	TRBV24-1	-	TGTGCCACCAGTGACGCCCCGGGACAAACCGGGGAGCTGTTTTTT	CATSDAPGQTGELFF
TRBJ2-3	-	TRBV5-1	-	TGCGCCAGCAGCGCGGGAAGCACAGATACGCAGTATTTT	CASSAGSTDTQYF
TRBJ2-3	TRBD2	TRBV14	once	TGTGCCAGCAGCCATAGCGGGAGGGCCGGGAGCACAGATACGCAGTATTTT	CASSHSGRAGSTDTQYF
TRBJ1-1	-	TRBV30	-	TGTGCCTGGAGTGTAGCGGCAGGGGTCGCACCTTTCTTT	CAWSVAAGVAPFF
TRBJ2-3	-	TRBV5-6	-	TGTGCCAGCACCCTTGGGCCGGCCGGGAGCACAGATACGCAGTATTTT	CASTLGPAGSTDTQYF
TRBJ2-2	TRBD2	TRBV4-1	-	TGCGCCAGCAGCCAAGAACCCCCCACTAGCGGGTACACCGGGGAGCTGTTTTTT	CASSQEPPTSGYTGELFF
TRBJ2-7	TRBD2	TRBV5-1	-	TGCGCCAGCAGCTTGGACGGTAGCGGGAGGGCCCACGAGCAGTACTTC	CASSLDGSGRAHEQYF
TRBJ1-2	TRBD1	TRBV6-5	-	TGTGCCAGCAGGTCCGGGACAGGGCGGCACTATGGCTACACCTTC	CASRSGTGRHYGYTF
TRBJ1-4	-	TRBV3-1/TRBV3-2	-	TGTGCCAGCAGCCAAAGTGGGGCGGCCAATAGGGGAAAACTGTTTTTT	CASSQSGAANRGKLFF
TRBJ2-1	TRBD2	TRBV5-1	-	TGCGCCAGCAGCTTTAGTTTGAGCGGGAGCTCCCCCTTCTACAATGAGCAGTTCTTC	CASSFSLSGSSPFYNEQFF
TRBJ1-5	TRBD1	TRBV19	-	TGTGCCAGTACCGTGACAGGGGGCCCCAATCAGCCCCAGCATTTT	CASTVTGGPNQPQHF
TRBJ1-5	-	TRBV19	-	TGTGCCAGTAGCAGCGACAGGAATCAGCCCCAGCATTTT	CASSSDRNQPQHF
TRBJ2-6	TRBD2	TRBV30	-	TGTGCCTGGAGTGTAGCGGGAGGTGTGGGGGCCAACGTCCTGACTTTC	CAWSVAGGVGANVLTF
TRBJ2-3	-	TRBV5-3	-	TGTGCCAGAAGCAAGGGGGCAGATACGCAGTATTTT	CARSKGADTQYF
TRBJ1-5	TRBD1	TRBV2	few	TGTGCCAGCAGTGGGACAGGGTTTGGTCCGCCCCAGCATTTT	CASSGTGFGPPQHF
TRBJ2-7	-	TRBV28	-	TGTGCCAGCCGGGGAGCTGGGAGCTCCTACGAGCAGTACTTC	CASRGAGSSYEQYF
TRBJ1-1	-	TRBV9	-	TGTGCCAGCAGCGTTGCTGTACAGGGTTGGACTGAAGCTTTCTTT	CASSVAVQGWTEAFF
TRBJ2-7	-	TRBV7-9	-	TGTGCCAGCAGCTTAGGAGGAGGGGGCTACGAGCAGTACTTC	CASSLGGGGYEQYF
TRBJ2-5	TRBD2	TRBV20-1	once	TGCAGTGCTAGTGCCCTAGCGGGAGGGGGGGAGACCCAGTACTTC	CSASALAGGGETQYF
TRBJ1-3	TRBD1	TRBV5-4	-	TGTGCCAGCAGCGAGGACAGGGGCAGAACTGGAAACACCATATATTTT	CASSEDRGRTGNTIYF
TRBJ1-1	-	TRBV5-4	-	TGTGCCAGCAGCTTAGGGTCCTCGAGGGGCACTGAAGCTTTCTTT	CASSLGSSRGTEAFF
TRBJ1-2	-	TRBV18	-	TGTGCCAGCTCAGGGCAAAACTATGGCTACACCTTC	CASSGQNYGYTF
TRBJ2-3	-	TRBV11-2	-	TGTGCCAGCAGCTTAGCGTCCTGGTTCGGGGCGGGCACAGATACGCAGTATTTT	CASSLASWFGAGTDTQYF
TRBJ1-2	-	TRBV19	-	TGTGCCAGTAGTTCACGGACGATGACAGGCCCGTCCTATGGCTACACCTTC	CASSSRTMTGPSYGYTF
TRBJ2-3	TRBD1	TRBV9	-	TGTGCCAGCAGCGAGTGGCCAGGCAGGGGGCAAGATACGCAGTATTTT	CASSEWPGRGQDTQYF
TRBJ1-1	-	TRBV30	-	TGTGCCTGGAGTGTACGAGGGGACACTGAAGCTTTCTTT	CAWSVRGDTEAFF
TRBJ2-2	TRBD2	TRBV9	-	TGTGCCAGCAGCGTAGCTTCGGCTAGCGGGAGGAACACCGGGGAGCTGTTTTTT	CASSVASASGRNTGELFF